This entry features one T cell receptor (beta chain) sequence. Germline CDR1 is KGHDR and CDR2 is SFDVKD. With V trimmed by 7 bases and J by 6 bases, 5 bases remained unmatched. The CDR3 has 13 residues. This record belongs to a study of blood T cell repertoires in COVID-19. Across the whole study: Collection of acute and convalescent COVID-19 samples took place in the United States, Italy and Spain.

Using immunoSEQ multiplex PCR, the repertoire was profiled, and TCRdb retains in-frame clones only, with some absent. The data hold 150,000 or so clones, with approximately 80% observed a single time. This TCR came from a human donor with acute or convalescent COVID-19. The donor label of this sample is uncertain. The chain is built from TRBV24-1 and TRBJ2-1, with 7 bases matching TRBD2. Sequenced sample: peripheral blood. This CDR3 reads CATRGWEGNEQFF. DNA for the CDR3: TGTGCCACCAGGGGGTGGGAGGGCAATGAGCAGTTCTTC.